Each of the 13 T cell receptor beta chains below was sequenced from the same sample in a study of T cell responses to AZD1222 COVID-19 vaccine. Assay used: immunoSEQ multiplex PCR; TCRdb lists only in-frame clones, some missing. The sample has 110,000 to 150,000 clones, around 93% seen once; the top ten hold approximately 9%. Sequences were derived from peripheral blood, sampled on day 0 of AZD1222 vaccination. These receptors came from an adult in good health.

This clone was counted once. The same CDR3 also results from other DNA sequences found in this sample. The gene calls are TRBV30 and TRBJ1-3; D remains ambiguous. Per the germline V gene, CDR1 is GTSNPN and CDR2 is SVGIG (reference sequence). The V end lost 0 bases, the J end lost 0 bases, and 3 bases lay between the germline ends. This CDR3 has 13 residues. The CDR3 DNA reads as TGTGCCTGGAGTGTGACCTCTGGAAACACCATATATTTT. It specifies CAWSVTSGNTIYF.

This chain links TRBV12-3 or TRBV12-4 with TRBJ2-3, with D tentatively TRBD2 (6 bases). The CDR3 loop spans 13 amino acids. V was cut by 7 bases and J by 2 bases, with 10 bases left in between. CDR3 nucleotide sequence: TGTGCCAGCACCGGGAGAGCCACAGATACGCAGTATTTT. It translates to CASTGRATDTQYF.

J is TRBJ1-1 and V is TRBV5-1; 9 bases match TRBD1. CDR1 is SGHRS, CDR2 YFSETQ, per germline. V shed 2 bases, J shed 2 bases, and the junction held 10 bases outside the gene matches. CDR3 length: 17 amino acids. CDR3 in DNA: TGCGCCAGCAGCTTACAGGGGGCTAGCCTTGTTAACACTGAAGCTTTCTTT. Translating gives CASSLQGASLVNTEAFF.

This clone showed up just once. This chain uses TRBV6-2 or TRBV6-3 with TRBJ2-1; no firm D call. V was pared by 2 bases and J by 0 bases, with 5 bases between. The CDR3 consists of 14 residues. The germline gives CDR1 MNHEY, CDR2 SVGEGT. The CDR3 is CASSYASSYNEQFF. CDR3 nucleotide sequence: TGTGCCAGCAGTTACGCGAGCTCCTACAATGAGCAGTTCTTC.

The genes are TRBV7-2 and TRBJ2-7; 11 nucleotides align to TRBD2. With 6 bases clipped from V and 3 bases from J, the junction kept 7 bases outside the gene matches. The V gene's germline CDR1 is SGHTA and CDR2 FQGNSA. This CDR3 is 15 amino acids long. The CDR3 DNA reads TGTGCCAGCAGTTTTAGCGGGGGGGCCGTCTACGAGCAGTACTTC. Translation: CASSFSGGAVYEQYF.

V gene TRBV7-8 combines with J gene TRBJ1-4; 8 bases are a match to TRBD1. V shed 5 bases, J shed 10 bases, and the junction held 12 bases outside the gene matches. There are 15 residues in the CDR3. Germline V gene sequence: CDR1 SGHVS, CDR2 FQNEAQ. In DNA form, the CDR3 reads TGTGCCAGCAGCGCGCCCAGGACAGGGCCTCGAAAACTGTTTTTT. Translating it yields CASSAPRTGPRKLFF. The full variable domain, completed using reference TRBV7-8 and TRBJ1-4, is GAGVSQSPRYKVAKRGQDVALRCDPISGHVSLFWYQQALGQGPEFLTYFQNEAQLDKSGLPSDRFFAERPEGSVSTLKIQRTQQEDSAVYLCASSAPRTGPRKLFFGSGTQLSVL.

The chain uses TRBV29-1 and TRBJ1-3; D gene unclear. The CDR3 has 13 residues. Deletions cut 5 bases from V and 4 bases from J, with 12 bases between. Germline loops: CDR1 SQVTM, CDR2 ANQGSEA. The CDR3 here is CSVNSGLGNTIYF. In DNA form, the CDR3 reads TGCAGCGTTAACAGCGGTCTCGGAAACACCATATATTTT.

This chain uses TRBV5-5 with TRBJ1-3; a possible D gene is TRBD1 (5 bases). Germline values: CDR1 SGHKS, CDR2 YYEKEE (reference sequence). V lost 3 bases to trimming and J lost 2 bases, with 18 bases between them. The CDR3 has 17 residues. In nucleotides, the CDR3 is TGTGCCAGCAGCTACCCTCTGGGGGGGGTGGCTGGAAACACCATATATTTT. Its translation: CASSYPLGGVAGNTIYF.

The CDR3 protein is CASAPLGGELFF. In nucleotides, the CDR3 is TGTGCTAGTGCCCCCTTAGGCGGGGAGCTGTTTTTT. The rearrangement links TRBV12-5 to TRBJ2-2; no reliable D call. The CDR3 totals 12 residues. Per germline, CDR1 LGHNT and CDR2 FRNRAP. Trimming left V 7 bases short and J 7 bases short, with 10 bases between.

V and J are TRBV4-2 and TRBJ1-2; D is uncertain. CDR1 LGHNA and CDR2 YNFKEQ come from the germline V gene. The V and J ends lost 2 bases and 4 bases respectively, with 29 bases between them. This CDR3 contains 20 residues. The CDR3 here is CASSQSLPPKTHPIGYGYTF. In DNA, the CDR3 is TGTGCCAGCAGCCAATCCCTACCCCCGAAGACACACCCCATAGGCTATGGCTACACCTTC.

The CDR3 is CASSRGERQPQHF. The CDR3 region has the DNA TGTGCCAGCAGTAGGGGGGAGAGACAGCCCCAGCATTTT. The V call is TRBV2, the J call TRBJ1-5; tentative D call: TRBD1 (6 bases). V dropped 5 bases and J dropped 7 bases, with 12 bases sitting between them. The CDR3 extends over 13 amino acids. Germline CDR1 SNHLY, CDR2 FYNNEI. Full variable domain (remainder filled in from reference TRBV2 and TRBJ1-5): EPEVTQTPSHQVTQMGQEVILRCVPISNHLYFYWYRQILGQKVEFLVSFYNNEISEKSEIFDDQFSVERPDGSNFTLKIRSTKLEDSAMYFCASSRGERQPQHFGDGTRLSIL.

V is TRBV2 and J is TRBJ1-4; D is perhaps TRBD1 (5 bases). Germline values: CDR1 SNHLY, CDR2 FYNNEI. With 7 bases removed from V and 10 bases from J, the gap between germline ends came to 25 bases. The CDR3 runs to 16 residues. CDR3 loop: CASTRRQGGARGKLFF. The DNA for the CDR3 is TGTGCCAGCACCCGAAGGCAGGGTGGGGCCCGCGGAAAACTGTTTTTT.

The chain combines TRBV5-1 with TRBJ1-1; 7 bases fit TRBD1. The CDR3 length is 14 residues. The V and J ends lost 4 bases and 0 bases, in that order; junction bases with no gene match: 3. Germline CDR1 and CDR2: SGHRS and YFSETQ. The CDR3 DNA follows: TGCGCCAGCAGCGAACAGGGGCTGAACACTGAAGCTTTCTTT. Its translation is CASSEQGLNTEAFF.